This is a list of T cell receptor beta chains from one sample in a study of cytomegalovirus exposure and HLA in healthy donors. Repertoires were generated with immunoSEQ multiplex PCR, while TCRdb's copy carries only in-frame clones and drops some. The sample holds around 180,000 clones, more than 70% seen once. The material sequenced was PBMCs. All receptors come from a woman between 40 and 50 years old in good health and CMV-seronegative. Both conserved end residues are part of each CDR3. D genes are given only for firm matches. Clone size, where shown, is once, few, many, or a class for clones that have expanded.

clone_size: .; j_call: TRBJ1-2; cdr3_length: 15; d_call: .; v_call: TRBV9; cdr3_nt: TGTGCCAGCAGCGCCCAAATCCAAAACTCCTATGGCTACACCTTC; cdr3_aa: CASSAQIQNSYGYTF
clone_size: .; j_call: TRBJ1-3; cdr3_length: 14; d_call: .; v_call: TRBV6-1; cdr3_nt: TGTGCCAGCAGTGAATTATCCTCTGGAAACACCATATATTTT; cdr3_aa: CASSELSSGNTIYF
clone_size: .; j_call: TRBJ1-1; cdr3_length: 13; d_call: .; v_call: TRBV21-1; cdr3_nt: TGTGCCAGCAGCGAAAAGCGGTTACGGGGGGCTTTCTTT; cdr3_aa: CASSEKRLRGAFF
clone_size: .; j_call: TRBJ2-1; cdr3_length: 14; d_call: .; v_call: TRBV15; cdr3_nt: TGTGCCACCAGCAAGTTGAGAAGCGACAATGAGCAGTTCTTC; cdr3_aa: CATSKLRSDNEQFF
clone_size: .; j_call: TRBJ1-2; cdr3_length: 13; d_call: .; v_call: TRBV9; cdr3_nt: TGTGCCAGCAGCGTAGACAGCAGAAGTGGCTACACCTTC; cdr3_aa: CASSVDSRSGYTF
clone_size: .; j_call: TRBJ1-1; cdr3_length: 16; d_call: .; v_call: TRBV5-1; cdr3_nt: TGCGCCAGCAGCTTGGAGGTCAGGGCCGAGTACACTGAAGCTTCCTTT; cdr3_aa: CASSLEVRAEYTEASF
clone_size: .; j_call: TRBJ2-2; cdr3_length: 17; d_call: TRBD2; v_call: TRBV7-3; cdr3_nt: TGTGCCAGCAGCGTGGCTAGCGGGAGGATAAACACCGGGGAGCTGTTTTTT; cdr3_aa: CASSVASGRINTGELFF
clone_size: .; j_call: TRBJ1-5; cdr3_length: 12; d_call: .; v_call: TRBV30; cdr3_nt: TGTGCCTGGAAGGGGACTAATCAGCCCCAGCATTTT; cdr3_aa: CAWKGTNQPQHF
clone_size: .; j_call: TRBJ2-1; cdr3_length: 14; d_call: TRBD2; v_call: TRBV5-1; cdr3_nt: TGCGCCAGCAGCTTGGAGAATAGCGGGAGGGCCAGGGTCTTC; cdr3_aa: CASSLENSGRARVF
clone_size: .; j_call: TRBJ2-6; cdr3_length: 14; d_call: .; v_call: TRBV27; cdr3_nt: TGTGCCAGCAGTTTGCGGTCTGGGGCCAACGTCCTGACTTTC; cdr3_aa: CASSLRSGANVLTF
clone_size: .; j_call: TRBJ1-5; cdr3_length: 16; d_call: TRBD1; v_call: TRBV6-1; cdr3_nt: TGTGCCAGCAGTGAACCGGGACAGCCATCGAATCAGCCCCAGCATTTT; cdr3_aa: CASSEPGQPSNQPQHF
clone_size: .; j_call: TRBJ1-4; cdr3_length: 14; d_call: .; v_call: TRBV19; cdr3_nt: TGTGCCAGTTCCTTGGGCCCAACTAATGAAAAACTGTTTTTT; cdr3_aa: CASSLGPTNEKLFF
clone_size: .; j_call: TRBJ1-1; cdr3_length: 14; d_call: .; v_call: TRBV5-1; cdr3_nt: TGCGCCAGCAGCGCCGGCGGGGGGAACAGGGAAGCTTTCTTT; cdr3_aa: CASSAGGGNREAFF
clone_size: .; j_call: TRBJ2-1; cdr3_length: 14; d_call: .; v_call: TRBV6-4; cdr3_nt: TGTGCCAGCAGTGAGGCCCTTAACAGTAATGAGCAGTTCTTC; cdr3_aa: CASSEALNSNEQFF
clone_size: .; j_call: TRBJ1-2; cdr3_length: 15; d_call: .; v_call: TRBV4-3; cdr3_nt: TGCGCCAGCAGCCCGGCGACATCAGTGGGCTATGGCTACACCTTC; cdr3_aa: CASSPATSVGYGYTF
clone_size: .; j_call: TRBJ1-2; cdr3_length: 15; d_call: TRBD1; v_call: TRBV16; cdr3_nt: TGTGCCAGCAGCCTAACAACGGACAGGCTGAATGGCTACACCTTC; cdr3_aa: CASSLTTDRLNGYTF
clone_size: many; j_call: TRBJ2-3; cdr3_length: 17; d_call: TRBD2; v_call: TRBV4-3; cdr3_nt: TGCGCCAGCAGCCAAGATATCGGACTAGGGGTCACAGATACGCAGTATTTT; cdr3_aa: CASSQDIGLGVTDTQYF
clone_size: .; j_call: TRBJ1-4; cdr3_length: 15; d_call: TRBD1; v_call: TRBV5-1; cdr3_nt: TGCGCCAGCTCCAACCGAGCGACAGGGAGTGAAAAACTGTTTTTT; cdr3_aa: CASSNRATGSEKLFF
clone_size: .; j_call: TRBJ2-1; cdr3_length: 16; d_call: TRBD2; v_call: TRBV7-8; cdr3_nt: TGTGCCAGCAGCTTAAGATCCGGGACTAGGCTTCAGGAGCAGTTCTTC; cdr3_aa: CASSLRSGTRLQEQFF